This is a list of T cell receptor beta chains from one sample in a study of molecular identifiers for immune sequencing clone quantification. TCRdb processed the PCR reads anew with MiXCR; each CDR3 protein has one entry. The table shows approximately 100,000 distinct CDR3 sequences, with 36% occurring only once. The sample consisted of naive CD8+ T cells from blood, with Jurkat cell RNA spiked in. The receptor set was obtained from a human donor in good health. Some libraries in this study had Jurkat cell RNA spiked in. Both conserved end residues are part of each CDR3. The D gene is left open where the match is weak. Size tells how often a clone was seen (once, few, many) or the class of an expanded clone, and some rows leave it out.

DNA: TGTGCCAGCAGCTTAGGGACTAGCAACTACAATGAGCAGTTCTTC
CDR3: CASSLGTSNYNEQFF
J: TRBJ2-1
V: TRBV7-2
size: NA
D: TRBD2
length: 15

DNA: TGTGCCAGCACCCTCCGCGGGTCAATACATGGCTACACCTTC
CDR3: CASTLRGSIHGYTF
J: TRBJ1-2
V: TRBV6-2/TRBV6-3
size: NA
D: NA
length: 14

DNA: TGTGCCAGCAGCTGGGACGGGGGGTTCCATGAGACCCAGTACTTC
CDR3: CASSWDGGFHETQYF
J: TRBJ2-5
V: TRBV11-2
size: NA
D: TRBD2
length: 15

DNA: TGTGCCAGCACCCAGGGGACAGGGTACACCGGGGAGCTGTTTTTT
CDR3: CASTQGTGYTGELFF
J: TRBJ2-2
V: TRBV28
size: NA
D: TRBD1
length: 15

DNA: TGTGCCAGCAGTTTCGGGAGGGAAGATCAGCCCCAGCATTTT
CDR3: CASSFGREDQPQHF
J: TRBJ1-5
V: TRBV28
size: many
D: NA
length: 14

DNA: TGTGCCGGAAAGATCTCTCCATTTCACGAAGCTTTCTTT
CDR3: CAGKISPFHEAFF
J: TRBJ1-1
V: TRBV6-4
size: many
D: NA
length: 13

DNA: TGTGCCAGCAGCTACCCAGAGAGAAGAAACACCATATATTTT
CDR3: CASSYPERRNTIYF
J: TRBJ1-3
V: TRBV7-2
size: few
D: NA
length: 14

DNA: TGTGCCTGCAGCGCTAGCGGGAGGGCCGGGACAGATACGCAGTATTTT
CDR3: CACSASGRAGTDTQYF
J: TRBJ2-3
V: TRBV9
size: NA
D: TRBD2
length: 16

DNA: TGTGCCAGCAGCTGGGGACAGACCTACGAGCAGTACTTC
CDR3: CASSWGQTYEQYF
J: TRBJ2-7
V: TRBV5-6
size: few
D: TRBD1
length: 13

DNA: TGTGCCAGCAGTTACGGGGAATCCCAGCATTTT
CDR3: CASSYGESQHF
J: TRBJ1-5
V: TRBV6-2/TRBV6-3
size: many
D: NA
length: 11

DNA: TGCGCCAGCAGCCACACCCACCACAATGAGCAGTTCTTC
CDR3: CASSHTHHNEQFF
J: TRBJ2-1
V: TRBV4-3
size: NA
D: NA
length: 13

DNA: TGTGCCAGCAGCCAAGATCCCACAAGCCAAGAGACCCAGTACTTC
CDR3: CASSQDPTSQETQYF
J: TRBJ2-5
V: TRBV3-2
size: NA
D: NA
length: 15

DNA: TGTGCCAGCAGTCTGGGGACAGGCCACCAAACTACAGATACGCAGTATTTT
CDR3: CASSLGTGHQTTDTQYF
J: TRBJ2-3
V: TRBV28
size: NA
D: TRBD1
length: 17

DNA: TGTGCCAGCAGACTGGGACAGGGGAACACCGGGGAGCTGTTTTTT
CDR3: CASRLGQGNTGELFF
J: TRBJ2-2
V: TRBV5-5
size: few
D: TRBD1
length: 15

DNA: TGTGCCAGCAGTTTACCCGACCCCCGGGGCATTCAGTACTTC
CDR3: CASSLPDPRGIQYF
J: TRBJ2-4
V: TRBV28
size: NA
D: NA
length: 14

DNA: TGTGCCAGCAGTTTTTTGGGCGCACGTACCTACGAGCAGTACTTC
CDR3: CASSFLGARTYEQYF
J: TRBJ2-7
V: TRBV27
size: few
D: NA
length: 15

DNA: TGTGCCAGCAGCTTGGCGGACACAGATACGCAGTATTTT
CDR3: CASSLADTDTQYF
J: TRBJ2-3
V: TRBV13
size: many
D: NA
length: 13

DNA: TGTGCCACCTCGCCGACAGGGATCTCCTACGAGCAGTACTTC
CDR3: CATSPTGISYEQYF
J: TRBJ2-7
V: TRBV19
size: many
D: TRBD1
length: 14

DNA: TGCGCCAGCAGCCAAGATTCAGGAGCGGCCAAAAACATTCAGTACTTC
CDR3: CASSQDSGAAKNIQYF
J: TRBJ2-4
V: TRBV4-1
size: NA
D: NA
length: 16

DNA: TGTGCCAGCAGCTTAGCGAACCCTTTCGGCGACAGACCATTAGTCTTTCAGTACTTC
CDR3: CASSLANPFGDRPLVFQYF
J: TRBJ2-4
V: TRBV7-9
size: many
D: NA
length: 19

DNA: TGTGCCAGCAGTTCCCATACGCAGTATTTT
CDR3: CASSSHTQYF
J: TRBJ2-3
V: TRBV12-3/TRBV12-4
size: many
D: NA
length: 10

DNA: TGTGCCAGCAGCTTAGCAGCGGGAGATGACAATGAGCAGTTCTTC
CDR3: CASSLAAGDDNEQFF
J: TRBJ2-1
V: TRBV11-3
size: NA
D: TRBD2
length: 15

DNA: TGCAGTGCTAGAAGTGTATCGTACGAGCAGTACTTC
CDR3: CSARSVSYEQYF
J: TRBJ2-7
V: TRBV20-1
size: NA
D: NA
length: 12

DNA: TGTGCCAGTAGACAGGGGAGTCAGCCCCAGCATTTT
CDR3: CASRQGSQPQHF
J: TRBJ1-5
V: TRBV19
size: many
D: TRBD1
length: 12

DNA: TGTGCCAGCAGTCTTCCCGCGGGGACAGGGGGCTCAGATACGCAGTATTTT
CDR3: CASSLPAGTGGSDTQYF
J: TRBJ2-3
V: TRBV27
size: NA
D: TRBD1
length: 17

DNA: TGTGCCAGCAGCTTAGTTGGGACAAACTATGGCTACACCTTC
CDR3: CASSLVGTNYGYTF
J: TRBJ1-2
V: TRBV11-2
size: few
D: NA
length: 14

DNA: TGCGCCAGCAGCCCGTGGACAGGGGCACAAGAGACCCAGTACTTC
CDR3: CASSPWTGAQETQYF
J: TRBJ2-5
V: TRBV5-1
size: NA
D: TRBD1
length: 15

DNA: TGTGCCAGCAGCTTATTGGTAGCGGGAGGCTACGAGCAGTACTTC
CDR3: CASSLLVAGGYEQYF
J: TRBJ2-7
V: TRBV7-9
size: few
D: TRBD2
length: 15

DNA: TGCGCCAGCAGCTTGGCCCACACCCCCACAGAAACGCAGTATTTT
CDR3: CASSLAHTPTETQYF
J: TRBJ2-3
V: TRBV5-1
size: few
D: NA
length: 15

DNA: TGTGCCAGCAGCTTACACCCGGTCCAAGAGACCCAGTACTTC
CDR3: CASSLHPVQETQYF
J: TRBJ2-5
V: TRBV7-8
size: NA
D: NA
length: 14

DNA: TGTGCCAGCAGTTTCAAGGGGGCCTACGAGCAGTACTTC
CDR3: CASSFKGAYEQYF
J: TRBJ2-7
V: TRBV6-5
size: many
D: NA
length: 13

DNA: TGTGCCAGCAGCCCGACAGGGTTCAATGAGCAGTTCTTC
CDR3: CASSPTGFNEQFF
J: TRBJ2-1
V: TRBV7-9
size: few
D: TRBD1
length: 13

DNA: TGTGCCAGTAGCAACACGGGACTTGATCGCACAGATACGCAGTATTTT
CDR3: CASSNTGLDRTDTQYF
J: TRBJ2-3
V: TRBV19
size: many
D: NA
length: 16

DNA: TGTGCCAGCAGCCCCCCCGGGGGAATTGAAGCTTTCTTT
CDR3: CASSPPGGIEAFF
J: TRBJ1-1
V: TRBV9
size: many
D: NA
length: 13

DNA: TGTGCCATCAGTGAGTCGAGTGGGGAAAATGGAAAACTGTTTTTT
CDR3: CAISESSGENGKLFF
J: TRBJ1-4
V: TRBV10-3
size: NA
D: NA
length: 15